This T cell receptor (beta chain) emerged from a study of OX40 agonist ivuxolimab in advanced cancers. Study summary: Patients got intravenous ivuxolimab at 0.01 to 10 mg/kg every 2 weeks. Therapy given before enrollment (anti-PD-1, anti-PD-L1 or anti-CTLA-4) was allowed, and around 40% had some. Broader study findings: The study found that CD8+ T cells averaged more expanded clones than CD4+.

Generated by immunoSEQ multiplex PCR, the TCRdb table keeps only in-frame clones and is missing some. Here the sample spans 77,000 or so clones, roughly nine tenths being singletons. V lost 3 bases to trimming and J lost 3 bases; unmatched junction nucleotides: 5. The germline CDR1 and CDR2 sequences are SGHRS and YFSETQ. The CDR3 runs to 15 residues. The investigators sampled blood at baseline, at cycle 4 day 1, and at cycle 7 day 1. To note about this clone: Its matching antigen is unknown.

Material: CD4+ or CD8+ T cells sorted from blood, obtained in a trial of the OX40 agonist ivuxolimab. The chain uses TRBV5-1 and TRBJ2-1, with 8 bases matching TRBD1. The source of this sequence is an adult with an advanced solid tumor such as melanoma, head and neck, liver or kidney cancer. DNA for the CDR3: TGCGCCAGCAGCTCAAACGGACAGGGCTACAATGAGCAGTTCTTC. This encodes CASSSNGQGYNEQFF.